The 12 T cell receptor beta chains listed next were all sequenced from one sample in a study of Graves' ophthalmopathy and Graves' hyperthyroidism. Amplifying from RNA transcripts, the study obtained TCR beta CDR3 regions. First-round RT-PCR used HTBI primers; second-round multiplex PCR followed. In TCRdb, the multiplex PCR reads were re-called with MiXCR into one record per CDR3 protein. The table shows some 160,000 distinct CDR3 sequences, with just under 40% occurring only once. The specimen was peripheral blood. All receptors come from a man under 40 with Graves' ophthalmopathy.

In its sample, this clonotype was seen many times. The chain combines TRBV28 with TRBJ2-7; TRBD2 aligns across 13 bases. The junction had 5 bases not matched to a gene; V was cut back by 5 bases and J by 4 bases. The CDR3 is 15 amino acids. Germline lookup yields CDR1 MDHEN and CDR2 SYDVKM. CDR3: CASSPGTSGKYEQYF. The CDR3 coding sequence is TGTGCCAGCAGTCCGGGGACTAGCGGGAAGTACGAGCAGTACTTC.

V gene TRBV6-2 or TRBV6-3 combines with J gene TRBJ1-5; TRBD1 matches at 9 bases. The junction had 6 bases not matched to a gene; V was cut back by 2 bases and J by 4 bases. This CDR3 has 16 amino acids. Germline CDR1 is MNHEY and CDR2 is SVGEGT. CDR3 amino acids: CASSYGTGGFNQPQHF. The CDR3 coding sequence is TGTGCCAGCAGTTACGGCACAGGGGGCTTTAATCAGCCCCAGCATTTT.

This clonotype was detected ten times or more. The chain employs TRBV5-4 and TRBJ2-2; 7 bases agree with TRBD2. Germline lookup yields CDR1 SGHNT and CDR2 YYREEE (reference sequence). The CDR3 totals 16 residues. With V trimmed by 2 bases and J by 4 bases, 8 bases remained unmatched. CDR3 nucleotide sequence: TGTGCCAGCAGCTTACTCGAACTAGCGACCACCGGGGAGCTGTTTTTT. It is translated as CASSLLELATTGELFF.

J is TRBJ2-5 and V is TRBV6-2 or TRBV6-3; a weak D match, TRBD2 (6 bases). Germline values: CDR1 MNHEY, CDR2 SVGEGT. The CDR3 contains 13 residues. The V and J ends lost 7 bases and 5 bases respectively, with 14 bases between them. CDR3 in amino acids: CASTQLASETQYF. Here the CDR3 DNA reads TGTGCCAGCACCCAACTAGCATCGGAGACCCAGTACTTC.

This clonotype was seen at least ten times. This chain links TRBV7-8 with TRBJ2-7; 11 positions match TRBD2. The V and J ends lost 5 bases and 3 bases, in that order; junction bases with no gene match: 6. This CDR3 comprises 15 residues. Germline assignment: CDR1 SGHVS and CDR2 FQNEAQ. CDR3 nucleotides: TGTGCCAGCAGCAAGACTAGCGGGGCTCGCTACGAGCAGTACTTC. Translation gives CASSKTSGARYEQYF.

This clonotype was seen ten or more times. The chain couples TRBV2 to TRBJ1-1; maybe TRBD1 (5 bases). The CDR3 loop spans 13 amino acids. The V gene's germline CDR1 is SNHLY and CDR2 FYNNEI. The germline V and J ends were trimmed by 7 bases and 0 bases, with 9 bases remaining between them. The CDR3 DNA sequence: TGTGCCAGCAATCAGGGCTTGAACACTGAAGCTTTCTTT. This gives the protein CASNQGLNTEAFF. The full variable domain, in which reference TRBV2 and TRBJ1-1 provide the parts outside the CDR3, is EPEVTQTPSHQVTQMGQEVILRCVPISNHLYFYWYRQILGQKVEFLVSFYNNEISEKSEIFDDQFSVERPDGSNFTLKIRSTKLEDSAMYFCASNQGLNTEAFFGQGTRLTVV.

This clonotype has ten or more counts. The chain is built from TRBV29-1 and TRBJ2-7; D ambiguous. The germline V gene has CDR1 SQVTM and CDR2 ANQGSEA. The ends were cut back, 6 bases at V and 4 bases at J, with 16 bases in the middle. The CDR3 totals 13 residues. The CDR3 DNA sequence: TGCAGCGTGGATACCGGGTACGATTACGAGCAGTACTTC. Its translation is CSVDTGYDYEQYF.

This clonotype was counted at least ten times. Written as DNA, the CDR3 is TGTGCCAGCAGTGAGCCCCCAGGGGGTGAGGTGGAAGCTTTCTTT. It specifies CASSEPPGGEVEAFF. The chain has TRBV25-1 and TRBJ1-1; TRBD1 matches at 7 bases. V lost 3 bases to trimming and J lost 8 bases; unmatched junction nucleotides: 12. The V gene's germline CDR1 is MGHDK and CDR2 SYGVNS. The CDR3 extends over 15 amino acids.

The CDR3 is CASAHRGGVTEAFF. In nucleotides, the CDR3 is TGTGCCAGCGCTCACCGGGGGGGTGTCACTGAAGCTTTCTTT. The rearrangement links TRBV12-3 or TRBV12-4 to TRBJ1-1; D is possibly TRBD1 (5 bases). The CDR3 loop spans 14 amino acids. V was cut by 8 bases and J by 4 bases, with 17 bases left in between.

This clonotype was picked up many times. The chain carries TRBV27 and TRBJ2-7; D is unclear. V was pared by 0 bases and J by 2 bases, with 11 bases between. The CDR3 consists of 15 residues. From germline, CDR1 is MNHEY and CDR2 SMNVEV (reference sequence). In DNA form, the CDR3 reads TGTGCCAGCAGTTTATCGAACTTGGCGCCCTACGAGCAGTACTTC. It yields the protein CASSLSNLAPYEQYF.

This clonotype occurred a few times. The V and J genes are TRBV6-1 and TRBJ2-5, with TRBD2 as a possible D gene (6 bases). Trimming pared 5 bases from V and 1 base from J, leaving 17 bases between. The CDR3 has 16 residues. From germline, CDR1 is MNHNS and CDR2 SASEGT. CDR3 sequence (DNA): TGTGCCAGCAGTCCCTGGGGACTCCTACTCCAAGAGACCCAGTACTTC. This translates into CASSPWGLLLQETQYF.

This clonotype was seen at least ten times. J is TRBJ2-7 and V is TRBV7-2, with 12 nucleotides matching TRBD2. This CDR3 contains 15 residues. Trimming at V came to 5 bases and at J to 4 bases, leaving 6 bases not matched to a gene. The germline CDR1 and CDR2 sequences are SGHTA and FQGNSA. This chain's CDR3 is CASSITGLAGYEQYF. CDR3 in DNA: TGTGCCAGCAGCATCACGGGACTAGCGGGTTACGAGCAGTACTTC.